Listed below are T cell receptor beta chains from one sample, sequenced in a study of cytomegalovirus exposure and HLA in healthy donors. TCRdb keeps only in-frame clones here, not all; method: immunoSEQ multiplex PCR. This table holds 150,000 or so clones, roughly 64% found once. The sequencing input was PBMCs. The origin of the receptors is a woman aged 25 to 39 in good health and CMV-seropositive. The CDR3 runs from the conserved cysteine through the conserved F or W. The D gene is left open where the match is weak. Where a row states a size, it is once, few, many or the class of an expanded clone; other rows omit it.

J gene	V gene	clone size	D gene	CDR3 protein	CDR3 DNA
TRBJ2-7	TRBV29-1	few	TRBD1	CSVPGTGPYEQYF	TGCAGCGTCCCCGGGACAGGACCCTACGAGCAGTACTTC
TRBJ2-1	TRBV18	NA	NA	CASSPTREQFF	TGTGCCAGCTCACCGACGCGGGAGCAGTTCTTC
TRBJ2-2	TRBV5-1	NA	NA	CASSRAGHPDRELFF	TGCGCCAGCAGCAGGGCGGGGCACCCTGACCGGGAGCTGTTTTTT
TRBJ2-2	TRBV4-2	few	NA	CASSLERANTGELFF	TGTGCCAGCAGCCTAGAGCGAGCGAACACCGGGGAGCTGTTTTTT
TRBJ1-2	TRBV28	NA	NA	CASSSSLFRGTSGYTF	TGTGCCAGCAGTTCTTCACTCTTCCGCGGGACGAGCGGCTACACCTTC
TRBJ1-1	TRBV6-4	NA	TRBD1	CASSEEQGVTEAFF	TGTGCCAGCAGTGAAGAACAGGGGGTCACTGAAGCTTTCTTT
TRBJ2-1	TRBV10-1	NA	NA	CASSGDLVNEQFF	TGCGCCAGTTCAGGGGATTTAGTGAATGAGCAGTTCTTC
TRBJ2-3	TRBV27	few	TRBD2	CASSSRTSGSMDTQYF	TGTGCCAGCAGTTCCCGGACTAGCGGGAGTATGGATACGCAGTATTTT
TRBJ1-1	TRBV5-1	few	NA	CASSPRGANTEAFF	TGCGCCAGCAGCCCAAGGGGTGCGAACACTGAAGCTTTCTTT
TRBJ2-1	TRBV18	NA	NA	CASSPDSFWGNEQFF	TGTGCCAGCTCGCCGGACAGCTTCTGGGGCAATGAGCAGTTCTTC
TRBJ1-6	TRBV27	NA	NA	CASGEWASNSPLHF	TGTGCCTCCGGGGAGTGGGCTTCTAATTCACCCCTCCACTTT
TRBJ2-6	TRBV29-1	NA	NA	CSARGWANVLTF	TGCAGCGCCAGGGGCTGGGCCAACGTCCTGACTTTC
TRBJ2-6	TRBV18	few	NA	CASSPADSGANVLTF	TGTGCCAGCTCACCAGCAGACTCTGGGGCCAACGTCCTGACTTTC
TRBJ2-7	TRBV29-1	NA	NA	CSVEEGSGDYEQYF	TGCAGCGTTGAAGAAGGTTCGGGGGACTACGAGCAGTACTTC
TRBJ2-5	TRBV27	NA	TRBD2	CASTHLGERGGRETQYF	TGTGCCAGCACTCACCTAGGCGAGCGGGGGGGGCGAGAGACCCAGTACTTC
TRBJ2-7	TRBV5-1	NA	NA	CASSFAGSPYEQYF	TGCGCCAGCAGCTTTGCGGGGTCCCCCTACGAGCAGTACTTC
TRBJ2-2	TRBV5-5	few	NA	CASHRGAVTGELFF	TGTGCCTCCCACCGGGGGGCGGTCACCGGGGAGCTGTTTTTT